The following is a TCR beta chain sequence with its context. The V end was cut by 5 bases, the J end by 2 bases, with 16 bases between. Germline assignment: CDR1 SGHVS and CDR2 FQNEAQ. This CDR3 region has 15 residues. The data derive from a study of blood T cell repertoires in COVID-19. At the level of the study: The United States, Italy and Spain were the sources of the acute and convalescent COVID-19 samples. The analysed material was cDNA or gDNA that came from T cells, B-cell-depleted T cells, or PBMCs.

Produced via immunoSEQ multiplex PCR; TCRdb's table is partial and in-frame only. The data hold hundreds of thousands of clones, with approximately 87% observed a single time. This TCR was recovered from a woman in her fifties or sixties in a cohort exposed to, infected with or recovered from COVID-19 (not recorded which). V gene TRBV7-8 combines with J gene TRBJ2-7, with a tentative D call TRBD1 (6 bases). Material for sequencing was PBMCs or T cells enriched from blood (not recorded which). The chain's CDR3 is CASSPTYGQTYEQYF. The CDR3 DNA is TGTGCCAGCAGCCCAACGTATGGACAGACCTACGAGCAGTACTTC.